The 21 T cell receptor beta chains listed next were all sequenced from one sample in a study of response to subunit inactivated influenza vaccine listed by TCRdb under 2018. The protocol used for the library was RT-PCR. The reads were generated on an Illumina HiSeq 2500. TCRdb itself trimmed the public reads at Q25 with fastp, ran MiXCR and retained productive beta chains. Every entry covers one CDR3 protein and lists the most common genes and DNA from its rows. The sample records hundreds of thousands of distinct CDR3 sequences, about 10% of which are singletons. Together, the top ten hold approximately 10% of the sample. The same data also contributed to another study, on T cells expressing NK-cell markers. Looking at the second paper: TCR beta cDNA libraries were made by 5'RACE template switching that added a universal primer site and unique molecular identifiers.

The sample was PBMCs from blood, taken on the day of vaccination. The receptor set was obtained from a man aged 50-60 years who received an inactivated influenza vaccine. Donor details come from another sample of the same person, matched by shared clones.

This clonotype was seen a few times. This chain connects TRBV9 to TRBJ2-3; perhaps TRBD2 as D (6 bases). Germline values: CDR1 SGDLS, CDR2 YYNGEE. Between the trimmed V and J ends, which lost 3 bases and 2 bases, there was a span of 16 bases. There are 16 residues in the CDR3. CDR3 amino acids: CASSAWDSGTTDTQYF. The DNA for the CDR3 is TGTGCCAGCAGCGCCTGGGATAGCGGAACCACAGATACGCAGTATTTT.

This clonotype was seen repeatedly, ten times or more. The chain joins TRBV4-3 to TRBJ1-1; 10 bases line up with TRBD1. The V gene's germline CDR1 is LGHNA and CDR2 YSLEER. CDR3 length equals 15 residues. Trimming cost V 4 bases and J 5 bases; bases outside gene matches: 7. DNA of the CDR3: TGCGCCAGCAGCCGGATGACAGGGGGCACGACTGAAGCTTTCTTT. Amino acids: CASSRMTGGTTEAFF.

The V and J genes are TRBV4-2 and TRBJ2-3, with D unclear. The germline V and J ends were trimmed by 5 bases and 0 bases, with 15 bases remaining between them. The CDR3 consists of 16 residues. Germline CDR1 is LGHNA and CDR2 is YNFKEQ. The CDR3 sequence: CASSAPATGSTDTQYF. DNA for the CDR3: TGTGCCAGCAGCGCCCCAGCGACGGGTAGCACAGATACGCAGTATTTT.

V and J are TRBV24-1 and TRBJ2-1, with 10 nucleotides matching TRBD2. The CDR3 covers 16 residues. With V trimmed by 3 bases and J by 9 bases, 10 bases remained unmatched. CDR1 KGHDR and CDR2 SFDVKD come from the germline V gene. The CDR3 loop is CATSDALAGDRGEQFF. CDR3 nucleotides: TGTGCCACCAGTGATGCTCTAGCGGGAGACAGGGGTGAGCAGTTCTTC.

This clonotype was counted between two and nine times. This sequence joins TRBV6-1 and TRBJ1-6; D might be TRBD1 (6 bases). V was cut by 6 bases and J by 6 bases, with 15 bases left in between. Germline CDR1 MNHNS, CDR2 SASEGT. CDR3 size: 15 residues. The CDR3 reads CASSTPGQPNSPLHF. CDR3 nucleotides: TGTGCCAGCAGCACGCCGGGACAACCTAATTCACCCCTCCACTTT.

This clonotype has only a few counts. The rearrangement joins TRBV5-8 to TRBJ2-1; the D is unclear. Trimming took 1 base from V and 0 from J, leaving 17 bases between them. The CDR3 sequence is 18 residues long. The germline gives CDR1 SGHTS, CDR2 YDEGEE. CDR3 coding DNA: TGTGCCAGCAGCTTGTTTATCGTCACAGCGAGCTCCTACAATGAGCAGTTCTTC. This translates into CASSLFIVTASSYNEQFF.

The table lists this clonotype with many counts. The CDR3 nucleotides are TGTGCCAGTAGAAACAGGGGAGGAACTGAAGCTTTCTTT. Protein: CASRNRGGTEAFF. The rearrangement joins TRBV19 to TRBJ1-1; 7 nucleotides align to TRBD1. V gave up 6 bases and J gave up 5 bases; unmatched junction bases: 6. CDR1 and CDR2 (germline): LNHDA, SQIVND (reference sequence). The length of the CDR3 is 13 residues. Full variable domain (missing parts from reference TRBV19 and TRBJ1-1): DGGITQSPKYLFRKEGQNVTLSCEQNLNHDAMYWYRQDPGQGLRLIYYSQIVNDFQKGDIAEGYSVSREKKESFPLTVTSAQKNPTAFYLCASRNRGGTEAFFGQGTRLTVV.

This clonotype was seen only a few times. CDR3: CASSLVASQETQYF. CDR3 coding DNA: TGTGCCAGCAGCTTGGTAGCTAGCCAAGAGACCCAGTACTTC. The chain joins TRBV7-8 to TRBJ2-5; no definite D call. The V gene's germline CDR1 is SGHVS and CDR2 FQNEAQ. This CDR3 is 14 amino acids long. V was clipped by 3 bases and J by 1 base, with 9 bases between them.

A few counts support this clonotype. The chain recombines TRBV20-1 with TRBJ1-5; no clear D gene. V shed 3 bases and J shed 5 bases, with 5 bases lying between them. From germline, CDR1 is DFQATT and CDR2 SNEGSKA (reference sequence). The CDR3 covers 11 residues. The CDR3 coding sequence is TGCAGTGCTAGCCCCGATCAGCCCCAGCATTTT. This sequence encodes CSASPDQPQHF.

This sequence joins TRBV4-1 and TRBJ2-5; 9 nucleotides agree with TRBD1. The CDR3 covers 13 residues. Germline CDR1 reads MGHRA; CDR2 reads YSYEKL. V shed 2 bases, J shed 6 bases, and the junction held 1 base outside the gene matches. CDR3 DNA sequence: TGCGCCAGCAGCCAAACAGGGGGCAAGACCCAGTACTTC. Translation gives CASSQTGGKTQYF.

This clonotype was seen only a few times. This rearrangement joins TRBV27 to TRBJ2-7; 8 bases are a match to TRBD1. CDR1 and CDR2 from the germline V gene are MNHEY and SMNVEV (reference sequence). The CDR3 is made up of 15 amino acids. V dropped 0 bases and J dropped 6; count of bases not matched to a gene: 7. The CDR3 loop reads CASSLSQVGTGEQYF. CDR3 nucleotide sequence: TGTGCCAGCAGTTTATCCCAGGTGGGGACAGGCGAGCAGTACTTC.

This clonotype was counted between two and nine times. CDR3 protein: CASSPYTLHYGYTF. For the CDR3, the DNA is TGTGCCAGCAGTCCGTACACCCTCCACTATGGCTACACCTTC. The rearrangement joins TRBV12-3 or TRBV12-4 to TRBJ1-2; no clear D. The CDR3 extends over 14 amino acids. V lost 5 bases, J lost 3 bases, and 13 bases lay in between.

The chain links TRBV28 to TRBJ2-7, with D perhaps TRBD2 (5 bases). The V and J ends lost 6 bases and 3 bases respectively, with 12 bases between them. CDR1 is MDHEN and CDR2 is SYDVKM in the germline V gene. CDR3 length: 13 amino acids. The chain's CDR3 is CASRGDGVYEQYF. The CDR3 nucleotides are TGTGCCAGCAGGGGAGACGGGGTCTACGAGCAGTACTTC.

The rearrangement uses TRBV24-1 and TRBJ2-5; D ambiguous. This CDR3 is 15 amino acids long. The V gene's germline CDR1 is KGHDR and CDR2 SFDVKD. V shed 1 base and J shed 2 bases, with 10 bases lying between them. In DNA, the CDR3 is TGTGCCACCAGTGATTTAGGACCCGGGCAAGAGACCCAGTACTTC. Translation: CATSDLGPGQETQYF.

The chain joins TRBV28 to TRBJ2-1; 8 bases are shared with TRBD2. Germline V gene data show CDR1 as MDHEN and CDR2 as SYDVKM. The CDR3 loop spans 16 amino acids. Germline trimming cut 8 bases from V and 3 bases from J; bases unmatched to any gene: 12. The CDR3: CASPPLHSGGYNEQFF. The CDR3 DNA reads TGTGCCAGCCCACCCCTCCACAGCGGGGGCTACAATGAGCAGTTCTTC.

The rearrangement links TRBV18 to TRBJ2-6, with D hard to call. Germline V gives CDR1 KGHSH, CDR2 LQKENI. This CDR3 has 15 amino acids. V was trimmed by 2 bases and J by 0 bases, leaving 5 bases between them. The CDR3 DNA reads TGTGCCAGCTCACCAGCCACCTCTGGGGCCAACGTCCTGACTTTC. Translated: CASSPATSGANVLTF.

The chain has TRBV2 and TRBJ2-7, with D uncertain. Trimming stripped 7 bases from V and 4 bases from J, with 8 bases between. Germline V gene data show CDR1 as SNHLY and CDR2 as FYNNEI. This CDR3 region has 11 residues. The CDR3: CASKGMYEQYF. CDR3 DNA sequence: TGTGCCAGCAAAGGCATGTACGAGCAGTACTTC. Variable domain in full (rest from reference TRBV2 and TRBJ2-7): EPEVTQTPSHQVTQMGQEVILRCVPISNHLYFYWYRQILGQKVEFLVSFYNNEISEKSEIFDDQFSVERPDGSNFTLKIRSTKLEDSAMYFCASKGMYEQYFGPGTRLTVT.

This clonotype has only a few counts. The chain carries TRBV3-1 and TRBJ2-7; TRBD2 is a possible D gene (7 bases). The CDR3 sequence is 14 residues long. CDR1 and CDR2 (germline): LGHDT, YNNKEL (reference sequence). Trimming shortened V by 4 bases and J by 2 bases, and 12 bases separated the two germline ends. The CDR3 protein is CASSLGGRTYEQYF. In DNA form, the CDR3 reads TGTGCCAGCAGCCTCGGGGGGCGAACCTACGAGCAGTACTTC.

The CDR3 sequence is CASSPTTGPKETQYF. CDR3 sequence (DNA): TGCGCCAGCAGCCCGACGACAGGGCCGAAAGAGACCCAGTACTTC. The chain carries TRBV5-1 and TRBJ2-5; 7 positions agree with TRBD1. CDR3 size: 15 residues. After removal of 4 bases from V and 3 bases from J, the junction contained 9 bases not matched to a gene. The germline V gene has CDR1 SGHRS and CDR2 YFSETQ.

This clonotype was seen ten or more times. The chain's CDR3 is CAISESRGGNEQFF. The CDR3, as DNA: TGTGCCATCAGTGAGTCGCGGGGCGGAAATGAGCAGTTCTTC. V is TRBV10-3 and J is TRBJ2-1; D is perhaps TRBD2 (6 bases). CDR1 is ENHRY and CDR2 is SYGVKD in the germline V gene. The CDR3 is 14 amino acids. With 0 bases removed from V and 7 bases from J, the gap between germline ends came to 10 bases.

In this sample, this clonotype turned up a few times. This rearrangement joins TRBV9 to TRBJ2-6; 10 bases map to TRBD2. From germline, CDR1 is SGDLS and CDR2 YYNGEE. This CDR3 has 17 residues. J lost 1 base, V lost 0 bases, and 1 base had no gene match. CDR3: CASSVALAGSGANVLTF. The CDR3 coding sequence is TGTGCCAGCAGCGTAGCACTAGCGGGGTCTGGGGCCAACGTCCTGACTTTC.